The rows below give T cell receptor beta chains drawn from one sample of a study of T cell repertoires in cytomegalovirus infection. TCRdb itself ran the reads through MiXCR, one entry per CDR3 protein. The sample lists about 460,000 distinct CDR3 sequences; 10% to 12% were seen once. Sequencing input: PBMCs. Every receptor here comes from a human donor in good health (CMV status not recorded). Some clones in this sample may be carry-over from other donors' samples. CDR3s include the opening cysteine and the closing phenylalanine or tryptophan. A D gene is named only where the DNA matches it firmly. Clone size is stated in some rows and not others, as once, few, many or a class when expanded.

abundance: many
j_gene: TRBJ2-7
v_gene: TRBV11-2
d_gene: .
CDR3aa: CASSPRSGSSYEQYF
CDR3nt: TGTGCCAGCAGCCCGAGGTCAGGGAGCTCCTACGAGCAGTACTTC

abundance: few
j_gene: TRBJ2-7
v_gene: TRBV5-1
d_gene: .
CDR3aa: CASSLNTGSEQYF
CDR3nt: TGCGCCAGCAGCTTGAATACAGGGAGCGAGCAGTACTTC

abundance: few
j_gene: TRBJ2-2
v_gene: TRBV20-1
d_gene: .
CDR3aa: CSARDTNTGELFF
CDR3nt: TGCAGTGCTAGAGACACTAACACCGGGGAGCTGTTTTTT

abundance: few
j_gene: TRBJ2-7
v_gene: TRBV3-1
d_gene: TRBD1
CDR3aa: CASSQALDRAYEQYF
CDR3nt: TGTGCCAGCAGCCAAGCCCTGGACAGGGCCTACGAGCAGTACTTC

abundance: .
j_gene: TRBJ1-1
v_gene: TRBV20-1
d_gene: .
CDR3aa: CSARWFPEAFF
CDR3nt: TGCAGTGCTAGGTGGTTCCCTGAAGCTTTCTTT

abundance: many
j_gene: TRBJ2-5
v_gene: TRBV12-3/TRBV12-4
d_gene: .
CDR3aa: CASKHGDLTQTQYF
CDR3nt: TGTGCCAGCAAGCACGGGGACCTAACACAGACCCAGTACTTC

abundance: .
j_gene: TRBJ1-1
v_gene: TRBV28
d_gene: .
CDR3aa: CASSTEGGGTEAFF
CDR3nt: TGTGCCAGCAGTACCGAAGGCGGGGGCACTGAAGCTTTCTTT

abundance: many
j_gene: TRBJ2-1
v_gene: TRBV6-1
d_gene: .
CDR3aa: CATRQGVGTEQFF
CDR3nt: TGTGCCACCAGGCAGGGAGTAGGGACTGAGCAGTTCTTC

abundance: many
j_gene: TRBJ1-2
v_gene: TRBV7-8
d_gene: .
CDR3aa: CASSLDSVIYGYTF
CDR3nt: TGTGCCAGCAGCTTAGATTCAGTAATCTATGGCTACACCTTC

abundance: many
j_gene: TRBJ1-4
v_gene: TRBV11-2
d_gene: .
CDR3aa: CASRRPGYKDEKLFF
CDR3nt: TGTGCCAGCAGACGCCCAGGGTACAAGGATGAAAAACTGTTTTTT

abundance: .
j_gene: TRBJ1-5
v_gene: TRBV6-8
d_gene: .
CDR3aa: CASTPYAGGEDQPQHF
CDR3nt: TGTGCCAGCACCCCCTATGCGGGGGGGGAAGACCAGCCCCAGCATTTT

abundance: many
j_gene: TRBJ2-7
v_gene: TRBV2
d_gene: .
CDR3aa: CASSEDRFSYEQYF
CDR3nt: TGTGCCAGCAGTGAGGACAGATTCTCCTACGAGCAGTACTTC

abundance: .
j_gene: TRBJ2-4
v_gene: TRBV20-1
d_gene: TRBD2
CDR3aa: CSAEPPGLAGGNIQYF
CDR3nt: TGCAGTGCCGAACCCCCGGGACTAGCGGGAGGGAACATTCAGTACTTC

abundance: .
j_gene: TRBJ2-5
v_gene: TRBV12-3/TRBV12-4
d_gene: TRBD1
CDR3aa: CASSLDRGLWETQYF
CDR3nt: TGTGCCAGCAGTTTAGACAGGGGGCTCTGGGAGACCCAGTACTTC

abundance: many
j_gene: TRBJ2-4
v_gene: TRBV12-3/TRBV12-4
d_gene: TRBD2
CDR3aa: CASTRGGGAKNIQYF
CDR3nt: TGTGCCAGCACTCGCGGGGGGGGAGCCAAAAACATTCAGTACTTC

abundance: .
j_gene: TRBJ2-1
v_gene: TRBV10-3
d_gene: TRBD1
CDR3aa: CAISGGTAEQFF
CDR3nt: TGTGCCATCAGTGGAGGGACAGCGGAGCAGTTCTTC

abundance: .
j_gene: TRBJ2-1
v_gene: TRBV20-1
d_gene: TRBD2
CDR3aa: CSARDAGGDYNEQFF
CDR3nt: TGCAGTGCTAGAGACGCGGGAGGGGACTACAATGAGCAGTTCTTC

abundance: many
j_gene: TRBJ1-2
v_gene: TRBV27
d_gene: TRBD1
CDR3aa: CASSPGTGADYGYTF
CDR3nt: TGTGCCAGCAGTCCTGGGACAGGGGCCGACTATGGCTACACCTTC

abundance: many
j_gene: TRBJ1-6
v_gene: TRBV2
d_gene: .
CDR3aa: CASSIGGLSPLHF
CDR3nt: TGTGCCAGCAGTATTGGGGGACTCTCACCCCTCCACTTT

abundance: .
j_gene: TRBJ1-3
v_gene: TRBV11-2
d_gene: .
CDR3aa: CASSLIPVRSSGNTIYF
CDR3nt: TGTGCCAGCAGCTTAATACCTGTCCGGAGCTCTGGAAACACCATATATTTT

abundance: .
j_gene: TRBJ2-2
v_gene: TRBV11-2
d_gene: .
CDR3aa: CASSFQGNGELFF
CDR3nt: TGTGCCAGCAGCTTTCAGGGGAACGGGGAGCTGTTTTTT

abundance: few
j_gene: TRBJ1-6
v_gene: TRBV2
d_gene: .
CDR3aa: CASSENRLNSPLHF
CDR3nt: TGTGCCAGCAGTGAGAACAGGCTTAATTCACCCCTCCACTTT

abundance: many
j_gene: TRBJ1-6
v_gene: TRBV7-9
d_gene: TRBD1
CDR3aa: CASQGGNSPLHF
CDR3nt: TGTGCCAGCCAGGGGGGGAATTCACCCCTCCACTTT

abundance: many
j_gene: TRBJ2-7
v_gene: TRBV12-3/TRBV12-4
d_gene: TRBD1
CDR3aa: CASSFGTAFYEQYF
CDR3nt: TGTGCCAGCAGTTTCGGGACAGCCTTCTACGAGCAGTACTTC

abundance: few
j_gene: TRBJ2-5
v_gene: TRBV29-1
d_gene: TRBD1
CDR3aa: CSVEDGTGVQETQYF
CDR3nt: TGCAGCGTTGAAGATGGGACAGGGGTCCAAGAGACCCAGTACTTC

abundance: many
j_gene: TRBJ1-3
v_gene: TRBV20-1
d_gene: .
CDR3aa: CSARVGGSGNTIYF
CDR3nt: TGCAGTGCTAGAGTGGGGGGGTCTGGAAACACCATATATTTT

abundance: .
j_gene: TRBJ1-1
v_gene: TRBV27
d_gene: .
CDR3aa: CASSLSRGGTEAFF
CDR3nt: TGTGCCAGCAGTTTATCGAGAGGAGGCACTGAAGCTTTCTTT

abundance: .
j_gene: TRBJ1-2
v_gene: TRBV10-3
d_gene: .
CDR3aa: CAISRENYGYTF
CDR3nt: TGTGCCATCAGCAGGGAAAACTATGGCTACACCTTC

abundance: many
j_gene: TRBJ1-5
v_gene: TRBV7-6
d_gene: .
CDR3aa: CASSQTEGPQHF
CDR3nt: TGTGCCAGCAGCCAAACGGAGGGTCCCCAGCATTTT

abundance: many
j_gene: TRBJ1-4
v_gene: TRBV2
d_gene: .
CDR3aa: CASSQEGLNEKLFF
CDR3nt: TGTGCCAGCAGCCAGGAAGGGCTGAATGAAAAACTGTTTTTT

abundance: many
j_gene: TRBJ1-1
v_gene: TRBV11-2
d_gene: .
CDR3aa: CASSLEGLRETEAFF
CDR3nt: TGTGCCAGCAGCTTAGAAGGCCTAAGAGAGACTGAAGCTTTCTTT

abundance: many
j_gene: TRBJ1-3
v_gene: TRBV5-4
d_gene: .
CDR3aa: CASSAGHQNSGNTIYF
CDR3nt: TGTGCCAGCAGCGCGGGACATCAAAACTCTGGAAACACCATATATTTT

abundance: many
j_gene: TRBJ2-5
v_gene: TRBV5-5
d_gene: TRBD1
CDR3aa: CASSFFPGTAEETQYF
CDR3nt: TGTGCCAGCAGCTTCTTCCCCGGGACAGCCGAAGAGACCCAGTACTTC

abundance: many
j_gene: TRBJ1-3
v_gene: TRBV12-3/TRBV12-4
d_gene: .
CDR3aa: CASSLRRSFSGNTIYF
CDR3nt: TGTGCCAGCAGTTTGCGGCGGTCATTCTCTGGAAACACCATATATTTT

abundance: few
j_gene: TRBJ2-1
v_gene: TRBV20-1
d_gene: TRBD1
CDR3aa: CSARDGMTGRIINEQFF
CDR3nt: TGCAGTGCTAGAGATGGGATGACAGGGCGTATAATCAATGAGCAGTTCTTC